This T cell receptor beta chain was profiled in a study of T cell responses to AZD1222 COVID-19 vaccine. Regarding the study as a whole: Clonal diversity was possibly underestimated, and the donors were mostly white British, with more females. The CD4 TCRs associated with vaccination extended across spike and predominated at 160-218 and 743-854. Repertoire sampling happened only post peak T cell response.

Only in-frame clones appear in the TCRdb table, and some are missing; sequencing was by immunoSEQ multiplex PCR. The sample carries 100,000 to 150,000 clones, about 90% recorded once. To note about this clone: The antigen is not known.

Germline CDR1 reads SGDLS; CDR2 reads YYNGEE. Deletions cut 2 bases from V and 0 bases from J, with 10 bases between. CDR3 length equals 15 residues. The V and J genes are TRBV9 and TRBJ2-3; TRBD2 might be the D (6 bases). The sequencing used peripheral blood, collected on day 0 of MenACWY control vaccination. The clonotype originates from an adult in good health. This CDR3 is CASSVGGVSTDTQYF. Here the CDR3 DNA reads TGTGCCAGCAGCGTGGGCGGGGTCAGCACAGATACGCAGTATTTT. Variable domain in full (rest from reference TRBV9 and TRBJ2-3): DSGVTQTPKHLITATGQRVTLRCSPRSGDLSVYWYQQSLDQGLQFLIQYYNGEERAKGNILERFSAQQFPDLHSELNLSSLELGDSALYFCASSVGGVSTDTQYFGPGTRLTVL.